Following are 31 T cell receptor beta chains from one sample sequenced in a study of blood T cell repertoires in COVID-19 (TCRdb year 2020). Preparation of the library involved the immunoSEQ multiplex PCR assay. The table was pulled from immuneACCESS by TCRdb, which kept in-frame rearrangements only. Such tables lose some clones; where checked, under half of the loss comes from unresolved V genes, and the rest has no known cause. This sample holds a few hundred thousand clones; 85% to 90% were observed only once. The ten largest account for around 1% of the sample. The sequencing input was PBMCs or T cells enriched from blood (not recorded which). The receptors derive from a young man who had recovered from COVID-19.

The genes are TRBV7-9 and TRBJ2-3; 8 bases are shared with TRBD2. Trimming cost V 3 bases and J 5 bases; bases outside gene matches: 16. CDR3 length equals 18 residues. Per germline, CDR1 SEHNR and CDR2 FQNEAQ (reference sequence). CDR3 DNA: TGTGCCAGCAGCTTTTTTGGCTCCAGCGGGAGAGTCGGAGATACGCAGTATTTT. This translates into CASSFFGSSGRVGDTQYF.

The rearrangement joins TRBV6-6 to TRBJ1-2; 9 bases are shared with TRBD1. The CDR3 totals 16 residues. Germline V gene data show CDR1 as MNHNY and CDR2 as SVGAGI (reference sequence). V lost 7 bases and J lost 7; bases outside the gene matches: 16. In DNA, the CDR3 is TGTGCCAGCACCAATAGGGGGACAGGGCCTGGAAGTGGCTACACCTTC. Its protein product is CASTNRGTGPGSGYTF.

The gene calls are TRBV19 and TRBJ1-5; 7 bases are a match to TRBD1. Germline V CDR1 and CDR2: LNHDA, SQIVND (reference sequence). The CDR3 covers 15 residues. V shed 6 bases and J 1 base; nucleotides not matched to a gene: 6. CDR3: CASRDRVLSNQPQHF. DNA for the CDR3: TGTGCCAGTAGAGACAGGGTACTGAGCAATCAGCCCCAGCATTTT. Drawing the rest from reference TRBV19 and TRBJ1-5, the complete variable domain is DGGITQSPKYLFRKEGQNVTLSCEQNLNHDAMYWYRQDPGQGLRLIYYSQIVNDFQKGDIAEGYSVSREKKESFPLTVTSAQKNPTAFYLCASRDRVLSNQPQHFGDGTRLSIL.

The V call is TRBV27, the J call TRBJ1-1; D perhaps matches TRBD1 (6 bases). In germline, CDR1 is MNHEY, CDR2 SMNVEV (reference sequence). V lost 5 bases to trimming and J lost 2 bases, with 12 bases between them. The CDR3 runs 14 residues. This chain's CDR3 is CASSLDRLNTEAFF. For the CDR3, the DNA is TGTGCCAGCAGTCTGGACAGACTCAACACTGAAGCTTTCTTT.

V usage is TRBV28 and J usage is TRBJ1-4; D possibly corresponds to TRBD1 (6 bases). The CDR3 is 13 amino acids. From germline, CDR1 is MDHEN and CDR2 SYDVKM. Trimming removed 7 bases at V and 8 bases at J, with 14 bases between. This CDR3 is CASNIGGEEKLFF. DNA for the CDR3: TGTGCCAGCAACATTGGGGGCGAAGAAAAACTGTTTTTT.

In regard to this clone: This CDR3 is also generated by other DNA sequences in the sample. The chain combines TRBV7-2 with TRBJ2-3; D not certain. Trimming removed 1 base at V and 0 bases at J, with 5 bases between. Germline-derived CDR1 and CDR2 are SGHTA and FQGNSA. This CDR3 spans 14 amino acids. CDR3 in DNA: TGTGCCAGCAGCTTAGGAGCTAGCACAGATACGCAGTATTTT. Its protein is CASSLGASTDTQYF.

V is TRBV28 and J is TRBJ2-3; maybe TRBD2 (6 bases). This CDR3 has 19 amino acids. V shed 6 bases and J shed 4 bases, with 29 bases lying between them. CDR1 and CDR2 (germline): MDHEN, SYDVKM. CDR3 region: CASSSEDRGLAVEADTQYF. The DNA for the CDR3 is TGTGCCAGCAGCTCAGAGGATCGGGGTTTAGCGGTAGAGGCAGATACGCAGTATTTT.

The V call is TRBV3-1 (or the pseudogene TRBV3-2), the J call TRBJ2-2; 7 bases fit TRBD2. The junction had 10 bases not matched to a gene; V was cut back by 3 bases and J by 6 bases. Germline CDR1 and CDR2: LGHDT and YNNKEL (reference sequence). There are 16 residues in the CDR3. The CDR3 reads CASSHPGAGFPGELFF. The CDR3 DNA follows: TGTGCCAGCAGCCACCCAGGAGCGGGGTTCCCCGGGGAGCTGTTTTTT.

The chain combines TRBV6-5 with TRBJ2-7; no reliable D call. Per the germline V gene, CDR1 is MNHEY and CDR2 is SVGAGI. Trimming removed 6 bases at V and 4 bases at J, with 10 bases between. This CDR3 spans 12 amino acids. CDR3 in DNA: TGTGCCAGCAGCCTTCTAGGTTACGAGCAGTACTTC. It specifies CASSLLGYEQYF.

The chain carries TRBV25-1 and TRBJ1-4; TRBD1 might be the D (5 bases). CDR3 length: 15 amino acids. The V and J ends lost 4 bases and 6 bases respectively, with 15 bases between them. Germline V gene sequence: CDR1 MGHDK, CDR2 SYGVNS. The CDR3 DNA reads TGTGCCAGCAGTGGACCCTGGGGGGGGGATGAAAAACTGTTTTTT. Protein product: CASSGPWGGDEKLFF.

The chain links TRBV7-3 to TRBJ2-7; D perhaps matches TRBD2 (5 bases). Per germline, CDR1 SGHTA and CDR2 FQGTGA. V lost 5 bases to trimming and J lost 0 bases, with 11 bases between them. The CDR3 totals 14 residues. The CDR3 protein is CASSRDGISYEQYF. The CDR3 DNA reads TGTGCCAGCAGCCGCGACGGGATCTCCTACGAGCAGTACTTC.

The rearrangement joins TRBV5-4 to TRBJ2-1, with 7 bases lining up with TRBD1. CDR1 is SGHNT, CDR2 YYREEE, per germline (reference sequence). The CDR3 sequence is 16 residues long. Unmatched junction bases numbered 13, after V lost 4 bases and J lost 6 bases. DNA of the CDR3: TGTGCCAGCAGCCAGGGAGACAGGGTAGGGTTCAATGAGCAGTTCTTC. Residues: CASSQGDRVGFNEQFF.

The V and J genes are TRBV7-9 and TRBJ1-3; the D gene is possibly TRBD1 (6 bases). V lost 5 bases to trimming and J lost 3 bases, with 14 bases between them. This CDR3 is 15 amino acids long. Germline V CDR1 and CDR2: SEHNR, FQNEAQ (reference sequence). The CDR3 region has the DNA TGTGCCAGCAGCCCCCGGGTAGGGGGTGGAAACACCATATATTTT. This translates into CASSPRVGGGNTIYF.

The CDR3 DNA is TGTGCCAGCAGCTTAGATCTTGGGGCATTCTACGAGCAGTACTTC. The encoded protein is CASSLDLGAFYEQYF. The chain carries TRBV11-2 and TRBJ2-7; possible D gene TRBD1, 5 bases. V lost 0 bases and J 3 bases, leaving 12 bases between the germline ends. The CDR3 is 15 residues long. Germline CDR1 and CDR2: SGHAT and FQNNGV.

This rearrangement joins TRBV5-8 to TRBJ1-1; maybe TRBD1 (5 bases). Germline CDR1 SGHTS, CDR2 YDEGEE. This CDR3 is 14 amino acids long. V was pared by 4 bases and J by 6 bases, with 16 bases between. This CDR3 reads CASSRRGFLPEAFF. The CDR3 nucleotides are TGTGCCAGCAGCCGGAGGGGTTTCCTGCCTGAAGCTTTCTTT.

The rearrangement joins TRBV6-4 to TRBJ2-6, with a weak D call TRBD1 (6 bases). CDR1 and CDR2 (germline): MRHNA, SNTAGT. V gave up 7 bases and J gave up 1 base, with 20 bases separating them. This CDR3 spans 18 amino acids. Here the CDR3 reads CASITLGHRQSGANVLTF. Here the CDR3 DNA reads TGTGCCAGCATAACCTTGGGACATCGACAGTCTGGGGCCAACGTCCTGACTTTC.

The chain links TRBV19 to TRBJ1-2; tentatively, D is TRBD1 (5 bases). The V end lost 5 bases, the J end lost 4 bases, and 17 bases lay between the germline ends. Germline CDR1 LNHDA, CDR2 SQIVND (reference sequence). The CDR3 is 15 residues long. DNA for the CDR3: TGTGCCAGTAGTCCTAGCGGGGCCTCCTTCTATGGCTACACCTTC. Protein product: CASSPSGASFYGYTF.

This chain joins TRBV3-1 (or the pseudogene TRBV3-2) and TRBJ1-4, with D uncertain. CDR3 size: 16 residues. Trimming shortened V by 4 bases and J by 0 bases, and 12 bases separated the two germline ends. The germline CDR1 and CDR2 sequences are LGHDT and YNNKEL (reference sequence). The CDR3 DNA sequence: TGTGCCAGCAGCCCATTAATGAGTGCAACTAATGAAAAACTGTTTTTT. Its translation: CASSPLMSATNEKLFF.

This rearrangement joins TRBV28 to TRBJ2-1; 13 positions match TRBD2. The CDR3 spans 18 residues. The germline gives CDR1 MDHEN, CDR2 SYDVKM. V was clipped by 6 bases and J by 0 bases; unmatched bases: 8. The CDR3 nucleotides read TGTGCCAGCAGCTTAGGACTAGCGGGAGTCCTCTCCTACAATGAGCAGTTCTTC. Translation gives CASSLGLAGVLSYNEQFF.

The chain has TRBV6-5 and TRBJ1-4; D is perhaps TRBD1 (5 bases). The length of the CDR3 is 16 residues. V lost 4 bases to trimming and J lost 2 bases, with 14 bases between them. Per the germline V gene, CDR1 is MNHEY and CDR2 is SVGAGI. The CDR3 DNA is TGTGCCAGCAGTTCCGCCCCGGGGGTTACTAATGAAAAACTGTTTTTT. Translating gives CASSSAPGVTNEKLFF.

The chain combines TRBV3-1 (or the pseudogene TRBV3-2) with TRBJ2-2; no firm D call. This CDR3 spans 12 amino acids. Trimming shortened V by 8 bases and J by 5 bases, and 9 bases separated the two germline ends. CDR1 and CDR2 (germline): LGHDT, YNNKEL (reference sequence). DNA of the CDR3: TGTGCCAGCGAGGTGTTGACCGGGGAGCTGTTTTTT. The encoded protein is CASEVLTGELFF.

With respect to this clone: Additional DNA sequences in this sample encode the identical CDR3. This rearrangement joins TRBV9 to TRBJ2-2, with a weak D call TRBD1 (6 bases). Germline V gene lookup returns CDR1 SGDLS and CDR2 YYNGEE. The CDR3 consists of 15 residues. The V gene lost 0 bases and the J gene lost 2 bases, with 8 bases spanning the gap. The CDR3 sequence: CASSVVGGNTGELFF. The CDR3 DNA follows: TGTGCCAGCAGCGTAGTTGGGGGCAACACCGGGGAGCTGTTTTTT.

This rearrangement joins TRBV7-2 to TRBJ2-5; D not certain. Trimming removed 4 bases from V and 5 bases from J, with 11 bases in between. The CDR3 length is 13 residues. Germline lookup yields CDR1 SGHTA and CDR2 FQGNSA. The chain's CDR3 is CASSSRSSETQYF. CDR3 nucleotides: TGTGCCAGCAGCTCGAGGAGTTCGGAGACCCAGTACTTC.

This chain uses TRBV6-5 with TRBJ2-7; possible D gene TRBD1, 5 bases. V was pared by 5 bases and J by 3 bases, with 17 bases between. Germline loops: CDR1 MNHEY, CDR2 SVGAGI. The CDR3 consists of 15 residues. CDR3 loop: CASSPYRLRDYEQYF. The DNA of the CDR3 is TGTGCCAGCAGTCCTTATCGACTCAGGGACTACGAGCAGTACTTC.

The genes are TRBV11-2 and TRBJ1-2; D remains unclear. Trimming took 5 bases from V and 5 from J, leaving 15 bases between them. CDR1 and CDR2 (germline): SGHAT, FQNNGV. This CDR3 region has 14 residues. CDR3: CASSPEGSEYGYTF. Here the CDR3 DNA reads TGTGCCAGCAGCCCTGAGGGTTCGGAGTATGGCTACACCTTC.

This clone was detected only a few times. The CDR3 region has the DNA TGTGCCAGCAGCCCATACCGGGAGCTAAATGAGCAGTTCTTC. Translation gives CASSPYRELNEQFF. The chain uses TRBV7-2 and TRBJ2-1, with D possibly being TRBD2 (6 bases). V gave up 5 bases and J gave up 7 bases, with 15 bases separating them. The V gene's germline CDR1 is SGHTA and CDR2 FQGNSA. The CDR3 extends over 14 amino acids.

The chain carries TRBV5-3 and TRBJ2-3; perhaps TRBD2 as D (6 bases). TRBV5-3 is classed as an ORF, of uncertain function. This CDR3 has 16 residues. V was trimmed by 1 base and J by 3 bases, leaving 15 bases between them. The CDR3 nucleotides are TGTGCCAGAAGCTTGCAGGGCGGGAAAGGGACAGATACGCAGTATTTT. It translates to CARSLQGGKGTDTQYF.

V and J are TRBV14 and TRBJ2-5; perhaps TRBD2 as D (6 bases). CDR3 length: 14 residues. Trimming cost V 4 bases and J 2 bases, with 11 bases left between them. CDR1 is SGHDN and CDR2 is FVKESK in the germline V gene. CDR3 region: CASSPYGGQETQYF. CDR3 in DNA: TGTGCCAGCAGCCCCTACGGGGGACAAGAGACCCAGTACTTC.

A word on this clone: Different DNA sequences within this sample yield the same CDR3. The gene calls are TRBV5-1 and TRBJ1-3, with a possible D match to TRBD1 (6 bases). Trimming shortened V by 2 bases and J by 4 bases, and 10 bases separated the two germline ends. This CDR3 has 14 residues. The germline CDR1 and CDR2 sequences are SGHRS and YFSETQ. CDR3 in amino acids: CASSLTGTGNTIYF. The CDR3 nucleotides are TGCGCCAGCAGCTTAACAGGGACCGGAAACACCATATATTTT.

The chain combines TRBV14 with TRBJ2-7; 10 bases are shared with TRBD2. The trim removed 1 base at V and 4 bases at J, leaving 4 bases unmatched. The germline gives CDR1 SGHDN, CDR2 FVKESK. The CDR3 length is 15 residues. The DNA of the CDR3 is TGTGCCAGCAGCCAAGGGGCTAGCGGGAGATACGAGCAGTACTTC. It codes for CASSQGASGRYEQYF.

The chain carries TRBV5-1 and TRBJ1-4; D is ambiguous. CDR1 is SGHRS and CDR2 is YFSETQ in the germline V gene. CDR3 length equals 14 residues. Trimming cost V 4 bases and J 2 bases, with 9 bases left between them. This CDR3 reads CASSPLSTNEKLFF. The CDR3 nucleotides are TGCGCCAGCAGCCCCCTGTCGACTAATGAAAAACTGTTTTTT.